This T cell receptor (beta chain) appears in the sequencing data of a study of blood T cell repertoires in COVID-19. Trimming shortened V by 2 bases and J by 4 bases, and 7 bases separated the two germline ends. The length of the CDR3 is 13 residues. CDR1 is MNHNY, CDR2 SVGAGI, per germline (reference sequence). Measured with immunoSEQ multiplex PCR; TCRdb has only the in-frame clones, and not every one. Here the sample spans approximately 120,000 clones, about four fifths being singletons. Sequencing used peripheral blood. This chain links TRBV6-6 with TRBJ2-3; D not resolved. The source of this sequence is a man aged 30 to 39 with COVID-19, enrolled during active disease. Written as DNA, the CDR3 is TGTGCCAGCAGTTACGGGCTATCAGATACGCAGTATTTT. It yields the protein CASSYGLSDTQYF.